The next 29 T cell receptor beta chains were all read from a single sample in a study of beta chain features in type 1 diabetes. Every bit of the isolated RNA underwent reverse transcription, so sequencing read expressed TCRB transcripts. Sequenced by immunoSEQ multiplex PCR; TCRdb stores in-frame clones only, minus some. The sample has 350,000 or so clones; about 19% are singletons. The specimen sequenced was naive CD4+ T cells from blood. These receptors all come from a woman aged 18-35 years in good health.

This clone was seen a handful of times. V is TRBV2 and J is TRBJ1-4, with D hard to call. The CDR3 has 11 amino acids. The germline V gene has CDR1 SNHLY and CDR2 FYNNEI. The ends were cut back, 0 bases at V and 14 bases at J, with 7 bases in the middle. The CDR3 is CASSEAQVLFF. DNA for the CDR3: TGTGCCAGCAGTGAAGCGCAGGTGCTGTTTTTT. The full variable domain, with the rest looked up from reference TRBV2 and TRBJ1-4, is EPEVTQTPSHQVTQMGQEVILRCVPISNHLYFYWYRQILGQKVEFLVSFYNNEISEKSEIFDDQFSVERPDGSNFTLKIRSTKLEDSAMYFCASSEAQVLFFGSGTQLSVL.

This chain links TRBV4-1 with TRBJ2-5, with D possibly TRBD1 on 6 matching bases. CDR3 size: 15 residues. Trimming removed 4 bases from V and 7 bases from J, with 19 bases in between. Germline CDR1 reads MGHRA; CDR2 reads YSYEKL. CDR3 amino acids: CASSLTKNRDGTQYF. CDR3 DNA sequence: TGCGCCAGCAGCCTGACAAAAAACAGGGATGGGACCCAGTACTTC.

The gene calls are TRBV7-9 and TRBJ1-5; 9 bases map to TRBD1. V shed 3 bases and J 10 bases; nucleotides not matched to a gene: 13. The CDR3 consists of 16 residues. Germline V gives CDR1 SEHNR, CDR2 FQNEAQ (reference sequence). This CDR3 is CASSLGSGTGIYPQHF. The DNA of the CDR3 is TGTGCCAGCAGCTTGGGATCCGGGACAGGGATTTACCCCCAGCATTTT.

The chain is built from TRBV4-3 and TRBJ2-7, with D maybe TRBD1 (5 bases). The CDR3 is 17 amino acids. Germline-derived CDR1 and CDR2 are LGHNA and YSLEER. Trimming left V 0 bases short and J 1 base short, with 16 bases between. In nucleotides, the CDR3 is TGCGCCAGCAGCCAAGATCGAAGCAGGGCCCATTCCTACGAGCAGTACTTC. Encoded protein: CASSQDRSRAHSYEQYF.

This clone was found a few times. The chain is built from TRBV29-1 and TRBJ1-1; 9 bases line up with TRBD1. The germline V gene encodes CDR1 SQVTM and CDR2 ANQGSEA. The junction had 5 bases not matched to a gene; V was cut back by 3 bases and J by 0 bases. The CDR3 extends over 15 amino acids. For the CDR3, the DNA is TGCAGCGTTGACCTACAGGGGGCTGTGAACACTGAAGCTTTCTTT. Protein product: CSVDLQGAVNTEAFF.

About this clone: At one end, the junction sequence differs from germline, possibly due to a read error. The chain carries TRBV7-7 and TRBJ2-3; TRBD1 agrees at 7 bases. Germline values: CDR1 SSHAT, CDR2 FNYEAQ (reference sequence). There are 14 residues in the CDR3. CDR3 DNA sequence: TGTGCTAGCAGCCCGGACAGGTTCACAGATACGCAGTATTTT. This encodes CASSPDRFTDTQYF. The full variable domain, in which reference TRBV7-7 and TRBJ2-3 provide the parts outside the CDR3, is GAGVSQSPRYKVTKRGQDVTLRCDPISSHATLYWYQQALGQGPEFLTYFNYEAQPDKSGLPSDRFSAERPEGSISTLTIQRTEQRDSAMYRCASSPDRFTDTQYFGPGTRLTVL.

This clone was observed a few times. This rearrangement joins TRBV6-5 to TRBJ2-2; a weak D match, TRBD1 (5 bases). Looked up from germline, CDR1 is MNHEY and CDR2 is SVGAGI. The CDR3 is made up of 11 amino acids. Trimming shortened V by 7 bases and J by 7 bases, and 7 bases separated the two germline ends. The CDR3 region is CASNRGGELFF. The CDR3 DNA reads TGTGCCAGCAATAGGGGCGGGGAGCTGTTTTTT.

The table lists this clone with a few counts. V gene TRBV7-2 combines with J gene TRBJ2-1, with TRBD2 identical over 16 bases. Germline CDR1 is SGHTA and CDR2 is FQGNSA. The CDR3 has 16 residues. The V gene end was trimmed by 5 bases and the J gene end by 8 bases; junction bases not matched to a gene: 6. The CDR3 loop reads CASSVGTSGRGDEQFF. The DNA for the CDR3 is TGTGCCAGCAGCGTCGGGACTAGCGGGAGGGGCGATGAGCAGTTCTTC.

The chain recombines TRBV28 with TRBJ2-1; TRBD1 matches at 12 bases. The V and J ends lost 7 bases and 10 bases, in that order; junction bases with no gene match: 14. CDR3 size: 16 residues. CDR1 MDHEN and CDR2 SYDVKM come from the germline V gene. Written as DNA, the CDR3 is TGTGCCAGCACCCCCCTCGGGACAGGGGGCGCGGGGGAGCAGTTCTTC. This sequence encodes CASTPLGTGGAGEQFF.

J is TRBJ1-6 and V is TRBV5-4; 8 bases are shared with TRBD1. J lost 6 bases, V lost 4 bases, and 12 bases had no gene match. The germline V gene has CDR1 SGHNT and CDR2 YYREEE (reference sequence). CDR3 length: 17 residues. The CDR3 is CASSEGQAPMINSPLHF. DNA of the CDR3: TGTGCCAGCAGCGAGGGACAGGCCCCAATGATTAATTCACCCCTCCACTTT.

Only a few counts were recorded for this clone. The genes are TRBV7-3 and TRBJ2-3, with D tentatively TRBD1 (6 bases). Germline values: CDR1 SGHTA, CDR2 FQGTGA. Trimming took 3 bases from V and 4 from J, leaving 11 bases between them. The CDR3 totals 14 residues. The CDR3 DNA is TGTGCCAGCAGCTTGGGTAGACAGGCAGATACGCAGTATTTT. Its protein is CASSLGRQADTQYF.

The table lists this clone with a few counts. The genes are TRBV25-1 and TRBJ1-5; D is undetermined. Germline V gene sequence: CDR1 MGHDK, CDR2 SYGVNS. The germline V and J ends were trimmed by 5 bases and 1 base, with 3 bases remaining between them. The CDR3 runs 12 residues. In nucleotides, the CDR3 is TGTGCCAGCAGTTTAAGCAATCAGCCCCAGCATTTT. As protein: CASSLSNQPQHF.

V is TRBV9 and J is TRBJ2-7; D possibly corresponds to TRBD2 (6 bases). Germline values: CDR1 SGDLS, CDR2 YYNGEE. This CDR3 is 15 amino acids long. The ends were cut back, 4 bases at V and 0 bases at J, with 14 bases in the middle. The CDR3 here is CASSSGTHYSYEQYF. The CDR3 DNA follows: TGTGCCAGCAGCTCCGGGACTCATTACTCCTACGAGCAGTACTTC.

The chain combines TRBV18 with TRBJ1-6; TRBD1 aligns across 9 bases. Germline trimming cut 3 bases from V and 6 bases from J; bases unmatched to any gene: 6. Per the germline V gene, CDR1 is KGHSH and CDR2 is LQKENI. There are 16 residues in the CDR3. The CDR3 DNA is TGTGCCAGCTCACCTCCGGGACAGGGAAGTAATTCACCCCTCCACTTT. Amino acid sequence: CASSPPGQGSNSPLHF.

The genes are TRBV2 and TRBJ2-5; 8 bases agree with TRBD2. CDR1 is SNHLY, CDR2 FYNNEI, per germline. The CDR3 sequence is 16 residues long. Trimming removed 6 bases from V and 2 bases from J; junction bases left unmatched: 11. The CDR3 sequence: CASSYGRGAQQETQYF. The DNA for the CDR3 is TGTGCCAGCAGCTACGGGAGGGGGGCACAACAAGAGACCCAGTACTTC.

This chain connects TRBV9 to TRBJ2-3; unclear D gene. V dropped 3 bases and J dropped 1 base, with 9 bases sitting between them. This CDR3 is 14 amino acids long. Looked up from germline, CDR1 is SGDLS and CDR2 is YYNGEE. The CDR3 DNA reads as TGTGCCAGCAGCGGCGGAGTCCGCACAGATACGCAGTATTTT. It yields the protein CASSGGVRTDTQYF.

The chain is built from TRBV18 and TRBJ2-5; 9 bases agree with TRBD2. This CDR3 comprises 14 residues. Trimming at V came to 3 bases and at J to 3 bases, leaving 2 bases not matched to a gene. Germline CDR1 is KGHSH and CDR2 is LQKENI. The chain's CDR3 is CASSPWTSEETQYF. CDR3 coding DNA: TGTGCCAGCTCACCTTGGACTAGCGAAGAGACCCAGTACTTC. Filled out from reference TRBV18 and TRBJ2-5, the complete variable domain reads NAGVMQNPRHLVRRRGQEARLRCSPMKGHSHVYWYRQLPEEGLKFMVYLQKENIIDESGMPKERFSAEFPKEGPSILRIQQVVRGDSAAYFCASSPWTSEETQYFGPGTRLLVL.

DNA for the CDR3: TGTGCCAGCAGCTCCAGGACTACCCAAGAGACCCAGTACTTC. This sequence encodes CASSSRTTQETQYF. The genes are TRBV5-4 and TRBJ2-5; D might be TRBD2 (6 bases). V lost 3 bases and J lost 1, with 10 bases in between. CDR3 size: 14 residues. CDR1 and CDR2 from the germline V gene are SGHNT and YYREEE (reference sequence).

The genes are TRBV9 and TRBJ2-1; 7 bases agree with TRBD1. The CDR3 sequence is 13 residues long. Losses at the gene ends were 4 bases for V and 8 bases for J; bases not matched to a gene: 6. Germline CDR1 is SGDLS and CDR2 is YYNGEE. The CDR3 loop reads CASSFDRVDEQFF. For the CDR3, the DNA is TGTGCCAGCAGCTTTGACAGGGTCGATGAGCAGTTCTTC. Full variable domain (rest looked up from reference TRBV9 and TRBJ2-1): DSGVTQTPKHLITATGQRVTLRCSPRSGDLSVYWYQQSLDQGLQFLIQYYNGEERAKGNILERFSAQQFPDLHSELNLSSLELGDSALYFCASSFDRVDEQFFGPGTRLTVL.

The chain is built from TRBV4-1 and TRBJ2-3; 7 bases map to TRBD2. CDR3 size: 13 residues. V lost 4 bases to trimming and J lost 4 bases; unmatched junction nucleotides: 2. Germline V gives CDR1 MGHRA, CDR2 YSYEKL. CDR3 DNA: TGCGCCAGCAGCCTTCTAGCGGCAGATACGCAGTATTTT. Protein product: CASSLLAADTQYF.

The chain combines TRBV2 with TRBJ1-2; possibly TRBD1 for D (6 bases). The length of the CDR3 is 13 residues. The V gene's germline CDR1 is SNHLY and CDR2 FYNNEI. V was cut by 2 bases and J by 4 bases, with 8 bases left in between. CDR3 coding DNA: TGTGCCAGCAGTGAACTGGACAGCTATGGCTACACCTTC. Protein: CASSELDSYGYTF.

This clone occurred a few times. The J gene is TRBJ2-5, the V gene TRBV6-1; D is unresolved. The CDR3 consists of 13 residues. Germline CDR1 and CDR2: MNHNS and SASEGT. The V gene lost 7 bases and the J gene lost 2 bases, with 11 bases spanning the gap. CDR3 DNA sequence: TGTGCCAGCAACTTATTGCGGCAAGAGACCCAGTACTTC. Amino acids: CASNLLRQETQYF.

The rearrangement links TRBV4-3 to TRBJ2-3; 11 nucleotides agree with TRBD2. J gave up 3 bases and V 1 base, and 9 bases lay outside the gene matches. Germline CDR1 LGHNA, CDR2 YSLEER. The CDR3 has 18 amino acids. The CDR3 reads CASSQVLAGGLVTDTQYF. The CDR3 nucleotides are TGCGCCAGCAGCCAAGTGCTAGCGGGGGGACTGGTAACAGATACGCAGTATTTT.

This clone was detected a few times. The chain uses TRBV30 and TRBJ1-1; D remains ambiguous. The germline CDR1 and CDR2 sequences are GTSNPN and SVGIG (reference sequence). CDR3 length: 13 residues. Trimming removed 4 bases at V and 5 bases at J, with 14 bases between. The DNA of the CDR3 is TGTGCCTGGATTACCCGGGGAAGGACTGAAGCTTTCTTT. It codes for CAWITRGRTEAFF. Complete variable domain (other parts from reference TRBV30 and TRBJ1-1): SQTIHQWPATLVQPVGSPLSLECTVEGTSNPNLYWYRQAAGRGLQLLFYSVGIGQISSEVPQNLSASRPQDRQFILSSKKLLLSDSGFYLCAWITRGRTEAFFGQGTRLTVV.

This clone was observed a few times. The rearrangement uses TRBV27 and TRBJ2-2; the D is unclear. The CDR3 runs 11 residues. The germline V and J ends were trimmed by 4 bases and 6 bases, with 3 bases remaining between them. Germline V gene sequence: CDR1 MNHEY, CDR2 SMNVEV (reference sequence). CDR3 protein: CASSSSGELFF. CDR3 bases: TGTGCCAGCAGTTCTTCCGGGGAGCTGTTTTTT.

The chain couples TRBV30 to TRBJ1-2; tentative D call: TRBD1 (6 bases). The CDR3 has 14 amino acids. The germline V gene encodes CDR1 GTSNPN and CDR2 SVGIG (reference sequence). Trimming removed 2 bases from V and 2 bases from J, with 12 bases in between. The CDR3 here is CAWSLPGGNYGYTF. For the CDR3, the DNA is TGTGCCTGGAGTCTCCCTGGGGGCAACTATGGCTACACCTTC.

This clone was observed a few times. The chain uses TRBV11-3 and TRBJ2-3; a possible D gene is TRBD2 (5 bases). CDR3 size: 15 residues. Per the germline V gene, CDR1 is SGHNT and CDR2 is YENEEA. Trimming took 1 base from V and 0 from J, leaving 8 bases between them. The CDR3 DNA is TGTGCCAGCAGCTTAGGGAGGCTCAGCACAGATACGCAGTATTTT. This codes for CASSLGRLSTDTQYF.

The chain is built from TRBV30 and TRBJ2-7, with TRBD1 identical over 9 bases. The ends lost 2 bases at V and 6 bases at J; junction bases unmatched: 5. The CDR3 contains 13 residues. CDR1 is GTSNPN and CDR2 is SVGIG in the germline V gene (reference sequence). The CDR3 reads CAWSRQGGPEQYF. DNA for the CDR3: TGTGCCTGGAGTCGACAGGGGGGGCCCGAGCAGTACTTC.

This clone was observed a few times. This chain links TRBV9 with TRBJ2-2; tentatively, D is TRBD1 (6 bases). Trimming took off 6 bases at V and 0 bases at J, with 15 bases between the two ends. The length of the CDR3 is 16 residues. Germline V CDR1 and CDR2: SGDLS, YYNGEE. CDR3: CASNDPRTANTGELFF. For the CDR3, the DNA is TGTGCCAGCAACGACCCCCGGACAGCGAACACCGGGGAGCTGTTTTTT. The full variable domain, in which reference TRBV9 and TRBJ2-2 provide the parts outside the CDR3, is DSGVTQTPKHLITATGQRVTLRCSPRSGDLSVYWYQQSLDQGLQFLIQYYNGEERAKGNILERFSAQQFPDLHSELNLSSLELGDSALYFCASNDPRTANTGELFFGEGSRLTVL.